This T cell receptor beta chain was sequenced during a study of T cell responses to AZD1222 COVID-19 vaccine. Per the germline V gene, CDR1 is SGHRS and CDR2 is YFSETQ. V shed 3 bases and J shed 0 bases, with 10 bases lying between them. The CDR3 contains 15 residues. As concerns this clone: Its cognate antigen is unknown.

Profiled with immunoSEQ multiplex PCR; TCRdb holds only in-frame clones, not every one. The sample contains about 110,000 clones, roughly 90% of which appear only once. Overall study findings and caveats: Within unmutated variant regions lay the reported targets of nearly half of spike-specific TCRs.

This clonotype was sampled from an adult in good health. The V and J genes are TRBV5-1 and TRBJ1-3, with D hard to call. The sample was peripheral blood, taken on day 0 of AZD1222 vaccination. The CDR3 reads CASSSDRYSGNTIYF. The CDR3 bases are TGCGCCAGCAGCTCCGACCGTTACTCTGGAAACACCATATATTTT.